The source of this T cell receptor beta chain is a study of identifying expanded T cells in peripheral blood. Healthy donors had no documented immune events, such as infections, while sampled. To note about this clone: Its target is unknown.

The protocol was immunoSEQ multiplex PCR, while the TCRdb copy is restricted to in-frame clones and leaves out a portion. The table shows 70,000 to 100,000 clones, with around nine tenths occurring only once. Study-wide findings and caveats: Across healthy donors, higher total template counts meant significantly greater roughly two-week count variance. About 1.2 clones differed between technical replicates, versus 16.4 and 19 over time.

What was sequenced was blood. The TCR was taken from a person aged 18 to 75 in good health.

The CDR3 spells CASSEDQGGTDTQYF. Written as DNA, the CDR3 is TGTGCCAGCAGTGAAGACCAGGGGGGCACAGATACGCAGTATTTT. The V gene is TRBV6-1, the J gene TRBJ2-3; 7 bases map to TRBD1. CDR3 size: 15 residues. CDR1 MNHNS and CDR2 SASEGT come from the germline V gene. The trim removed 1 base at V and 1 base at J, leaving 2 bases unmatched.